Reported below is one T cell receptor (beta chain). The CDR3 is 16 amino acids. The V gene's germline CDR1 is MNHNY and CDR2 SVGAGI (reference sequence). Germline trimming cut 6 bases from V and 5 bases from J; bases unmatched to any gene: 13. The data derive from a study of blood T cell repertoires in COVID-19. Study information: Collection of acute and convalescent COVID-19 samples took place in the United States, Italy and Spain.

Per the authors' pipeline: Nucleated cell counts were estimated from reference gene primer amplification. This table comes from immunoSEQ multiplex PCR, and its TCRdb copy is limited to in-frame clones, with some not included. That table supplies the V and J calls and clone size; D and trimming were determined from the DNA. The sample lists over 95,000 clones; less than 85% were seen once. Material for sequencing was peripheral blood. This chain uses TRBV6-6 with TRBJ2-1, with 7 bases matching TRBD2. The receptor comes from a human donor in a cohort sampled during active COVID-19. The CDR3 sequence: CASSHPWGGYNNEQFF. CDR3 bases: TGTGCCAGCAGCCACCCTTGGGGGGGGTACAACAATGAGCAGTTCTTC.